The sequence of this TCR beta chain was determined in a study of blood T cell repertoires in COVID-19. On the study more broadly: From the United States, Italy and Spain came samples of acute and convalescent COVID-19. Sample material is recorded as cDNA or gDNA derived from T cells, B-cell-depleted T cells, or PBMCs.

Original data processing: How many nucleated cells were present was estimated from reference gene primer amplification. The repertoire was sequenced with immunoSEQ multiplex PCR; TCRdb's copy has only in-frame clones and lacks some. V, J and clone size reflect that table, while D and trimming were determined from the DNA. This sample has approximately 65,000 clones, with 90% found just once. Germline CDR1 reads SNHLY; CDR2 reads FYNNEI. V lost 6 bases, J lost 2 bases, and 7 bases stayed unmatched. The CDR3 has 16 residues. The source material was peripheral blood. This TCR derives from a woman younger than 35 with acute or convalescent COVID-19. This rearrangement joins TRBV2 to TRBJ1-2; 12 nucleotides line up with TRBD1. The CDR3 reads CASREGQGARNYGYTF. The DNA of the CDR3 is TGTGCCAGCAGGGAGGGACAGGGGGCTCGGAACTATGGCTACACCTTC.